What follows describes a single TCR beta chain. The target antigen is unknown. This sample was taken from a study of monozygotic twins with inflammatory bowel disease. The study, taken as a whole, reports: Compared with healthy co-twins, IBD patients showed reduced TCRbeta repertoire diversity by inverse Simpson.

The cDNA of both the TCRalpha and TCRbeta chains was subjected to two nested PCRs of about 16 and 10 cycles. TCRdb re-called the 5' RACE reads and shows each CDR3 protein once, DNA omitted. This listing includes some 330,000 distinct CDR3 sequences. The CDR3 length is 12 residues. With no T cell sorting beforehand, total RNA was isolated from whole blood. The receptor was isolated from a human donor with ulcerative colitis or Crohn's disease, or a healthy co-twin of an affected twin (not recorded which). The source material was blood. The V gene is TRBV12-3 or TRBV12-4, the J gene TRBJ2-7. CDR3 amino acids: CASRAASYEQYF.